Listed here are 10 T cell receptor beta chains from one sample, sequenced in a study of response to subunit inactivated influenza vaccine (dated by TCRdb to 2016 to 2019). The library was generated by RT-PCR. Sequencing relied on an Illumina HiSeq 2500. The public reads were quality trimmed at Q25 with fastp and then assembled into clones with MiXCR by TCRdb, keeping productive beta chains. Every entry covers one CDR3 protein and lists the most common genes and DNA from its rows. The sample table records 200,000 to 250,000 distinct CDR3 sequences; 9% to 15% of these occur just once. The ten largest clonotypes hold less than 8.5% of the sample. The specimen comprised non-naive T cells sorted from PBMCs, sampled around two weeks before vaccination. The cell subset or site label for this specimen denotes: memory T cell fraction. These receptors were obtained from a man aged 50 or older who received an inactivated influenza vaccine. Donor details come from another sample of the same person, matched by shared clones.

The chain is built from TRBV6-1 and TRBJ2-3; D is perhaps TRBD1 or TRBD2 (5 bases each). The CDR3 contains 15 residues. Looked up from germline, CDR1 is MNHNS and CDR2 is SASEGT. V lost 8 bases to trimming and J lost 2 bases, with 17 bases between them. CDR3 coding DNA: TGTGCCAGCTTACCACGGCAGGGACCCACAGATACGCAGTATTTT. As protein: CASLPRQGPTDTQYF.

The chain carries TRBV27 and TRBJ2-5; TRBD2 matches at 9 bases. CDR3 size: 16 residues. Germline V gene lookup returns CDR1 MNHEY and CDR2 SMNVEV (reference sequence). V was pared by 1 base and J by 3 bases, with 6 bases of the junction left unmatched. CDR3 in DNA: TGTGCCAGCAGTTTATACTATCTAGCGGGGAAAGAGACCCAGTACTTC. It codes for CASSLYYLAGKETQYF.

This clonotype was counted many times. This rearrangement joins TRBV7-9 to TRBJ1-2, with 9 bases that match TRBD1. Losses at the gene ends were 4 bases for V and 3 bases for J; bases not matched to a gene: 9. This CDR3 comprises 16 residues. Germline V gene data show CDR1 as SEHNR and CDR2 as FQNEAQ (reference sequence). CDR3 DNA sequence: TGTGCCAGCAGCTCGAACCGGGACAGGGTCGACTATGGCTACACCTTC. Amino acid sequence: CASSSNRDRVDYGYTF.

This clonotype was picked up many times. The genes are TRBV11-2 and TRBJ2-1; tentatively, D is TRBD2 (6 bases). The CDR3 is 13 residues long. The V gene's germline CDR1 is SGHAT and CDR2 FQNNGV. V was cut by 4 bases and J by 10 bases, with 14 bases left in between. CDR3 bases: TGTGCCAGCAGCTATAGTGGCGGAGGGGAGCAGTTCTTC. Translation gives CASSYSGGGEQFF.

This clonotype was detected only a few times. The rearrangement links TRBV2 to TRBJ1-4; D unclear. The CDR3 covers 13 residues. Looked up from germline, CDR1 is SNHLY and CDR2 is FYNNEI. V lost 1 base to trimming and J lost 8 bases, with 8 bases between them. The CDR3 is CASSEGRREKLFF. CDR3 coding DNA: TGTGCCAGCAGTGAAGGCCGGCGGGAAAAACTGTTTTTT.

This clonotype was counted many times. The CDR3 DNA sequence: TGTGCCAGCAGGAGGGACAGAAACTATGGCTACACCTTC. This codes for CASRRDRNYGYTF. The chain carries TRBV28 and TRBJ1-2; 7 positions agree with TRBD1. The CDR3 totals 13 residues. Trimming at V came to 6 bases and at J to 2 bases, leaving 3 bases not matched to a gene. The V gene's germline CDR1 is MDHEN and CDR2 SYDVKM.

The chain couples TRBV4-2 to TRBJ2-1; perhaps D is TRBD1 or TRBD2 (6 bases each). Germline lookup yields CDR1 LGHNA and CDR2 YNFKEQ. V shed 0 bases and J shed 9 bases, with 9 bases lying between them. CDR3 size: 13 residues. CDR3 in DNA: TGTGCCAGCAGCCAAGATTGGGGGGCTGAGCAGTTCTTC. This codes for CASSQDWGAEQFF.

The chain links TRBV20-1 to TRBJ1-2; 7 bases are shared with TRBD1. The CDR3 is 16 amino acids. The ends lost 0 bases at V and 5 bases at J; junction bases unmatched: 12. In germline, CDR1 is DFQATT, CDR2 SNEGSKA (reference sequence). DNA for the CDR3: TGCAGTGCTAGAGATAGGTGGGAGACAGGGTGGTATGGCTACACCTTC. Protein product: CSARDRWETGWYGYTF.

About this clonotype itself: A much bigger clone sits one base away, suggesting this may be a read error. Since no conserved phenylalanine or tryptophan closes the CDR3, a read error is the likely cause. This chain connects TRBV11-3 to TRBJ2-1, with D unresolved. The V gene lost 2 bases and the J gene lost 3 bases, with 2 bases spanning the gap. The CDR3 spans 12 residues. CDR1 and CDR2 (germline): SGHNT, YENEEA. This chain's CDR3 is CASSLNYNEQFL. In DNA, the CDR3 is TGTGCCAGCAGCTTAAACTACAATGAGCAGTTCCTC.

Ten or more counts support this clonotype. The chain has TRBV29-1 and TRBJ2-5; D remains unclear. The CDR3 length is 14 residues. Trimming stripped 1 base from V and 2 bases from J, with 11 bases between. Per germline, CDR1 SQVTM and CDR2 ANQGSEA. CDR3: CSVEGLERQETQYF. In DNA form, the CDR3 reads TGCAGCGTTGAAGGATTGGAGAGACAAGAGACCCAGTACTTC.